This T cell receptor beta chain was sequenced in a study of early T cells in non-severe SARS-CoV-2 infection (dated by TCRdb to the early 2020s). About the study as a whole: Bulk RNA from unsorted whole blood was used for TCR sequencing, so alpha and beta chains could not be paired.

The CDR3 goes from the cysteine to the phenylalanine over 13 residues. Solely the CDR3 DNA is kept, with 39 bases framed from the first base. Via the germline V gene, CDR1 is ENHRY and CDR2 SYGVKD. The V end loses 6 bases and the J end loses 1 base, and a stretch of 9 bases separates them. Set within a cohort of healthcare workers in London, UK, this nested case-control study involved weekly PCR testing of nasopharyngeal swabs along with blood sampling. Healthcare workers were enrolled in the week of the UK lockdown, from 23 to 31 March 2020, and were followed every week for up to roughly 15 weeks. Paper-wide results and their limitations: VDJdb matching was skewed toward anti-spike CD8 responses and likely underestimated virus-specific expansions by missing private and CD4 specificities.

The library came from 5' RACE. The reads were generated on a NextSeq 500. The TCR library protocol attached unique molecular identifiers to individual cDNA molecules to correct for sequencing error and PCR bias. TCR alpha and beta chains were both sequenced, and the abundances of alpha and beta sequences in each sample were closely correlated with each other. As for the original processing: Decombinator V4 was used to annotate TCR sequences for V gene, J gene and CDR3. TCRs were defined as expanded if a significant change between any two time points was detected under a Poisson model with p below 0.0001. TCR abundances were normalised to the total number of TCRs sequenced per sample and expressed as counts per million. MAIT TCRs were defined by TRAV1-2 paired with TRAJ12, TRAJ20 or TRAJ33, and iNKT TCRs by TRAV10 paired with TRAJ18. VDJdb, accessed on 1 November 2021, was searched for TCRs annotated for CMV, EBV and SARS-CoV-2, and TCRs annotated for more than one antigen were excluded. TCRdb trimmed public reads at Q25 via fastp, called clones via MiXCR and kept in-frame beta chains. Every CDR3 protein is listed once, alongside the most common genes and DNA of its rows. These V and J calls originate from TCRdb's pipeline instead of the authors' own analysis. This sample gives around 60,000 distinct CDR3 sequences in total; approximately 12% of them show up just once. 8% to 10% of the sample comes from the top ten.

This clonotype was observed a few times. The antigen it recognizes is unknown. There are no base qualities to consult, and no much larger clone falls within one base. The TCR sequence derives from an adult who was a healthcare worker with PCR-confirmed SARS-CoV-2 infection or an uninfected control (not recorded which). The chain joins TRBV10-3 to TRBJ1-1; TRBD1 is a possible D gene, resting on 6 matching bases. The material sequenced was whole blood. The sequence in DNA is TGTGCCATCAGCGGGGACACGAACACTGAAGCTTTCTTT. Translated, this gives CAISGDTNTEAFF.